What follows is one T cell receptor beta chain and its context. The target antigen is unknown. Trimming took 8 bases from V and 6 from J; bases not matched to a gene: 6. Germline CDR1 SGHAT, CDR2 FQDESV (reference sequence). This CDR3 has 13 residues. Assay used: immunoSEQ multiplex PCR; TCRdb lists only in-frame clones, some missing. Of roughly 29,000 clones listed, 80% to 85% are singletons. This sample was taken from a study of T cells in localized non-small cell lung cancer. Whole-study results and caveats: A median around 57 of the top 100 tumor clones appeared in adjacent lung. Uninvolved adjacent lung showed the highest T cell clonality, exceeding tumor. Without multi-region sequencing, intratumor heterogeneity could not be excluded.

The sequences come from peripheral blood mononuclear cells, collected before any cancer treatment. V and J are TRBV11-1 and TRBJ1-2, with 10 positions matching TRBD1. The source of this sequence is a man aged 40 to 70 with stage III lung adenocarcinoma. CDR3 coding DNA: TGTGCCAGCCGTCGAGACAGGGGGCATGGCTACACCTTC. Its protein is CASRRDRGHGYTF.